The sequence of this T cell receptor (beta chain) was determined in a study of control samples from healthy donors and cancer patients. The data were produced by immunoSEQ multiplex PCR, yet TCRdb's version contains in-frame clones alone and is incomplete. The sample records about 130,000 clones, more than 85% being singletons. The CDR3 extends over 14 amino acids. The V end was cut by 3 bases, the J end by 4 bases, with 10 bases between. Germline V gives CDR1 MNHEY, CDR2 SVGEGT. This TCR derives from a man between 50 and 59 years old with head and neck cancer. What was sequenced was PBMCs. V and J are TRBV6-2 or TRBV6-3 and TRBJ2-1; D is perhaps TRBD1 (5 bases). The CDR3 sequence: CASSYLSGYNEQFF. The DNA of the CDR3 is TGTGCCAGCAGTTATCTCTCAGGGTACAATGAGCAGTTCTTC.